This passage covers 9 T cell receptor beta chains from one sample sequenced in a study of vaccination and CD4 T cells after COVID-19. The Oncomine TCR Beta short-read assay sequenced DNA from cultured CD4+ T cells. TCRdb itself ran the PCR reads through MiXCR, one entry per CDR3 protein. The sample lists almost 20,000 distinct CDR3 sequences, about 43% occurring once. Regarding treatment: approximately nine-day PBMC culture with coronavirus spike peptide pools or control peptides (ViraFEST assay). Their recognized antigens are unknown. The sample was CD4+ T cells from blood, cultured in vitro, taken after SARS-CoV-2 vaccination. The source is a human donor who had recovered from COVID-19.

This clonotype appeared a few times. The chain uses TRBV7-9 and TRBJ1-6, with D perhaps TRBD1 (5 bases). Germline loops: CDR1 SEHNR, CDR2 FQNEAQ (reference sequence). Trimming pared 7 bases from V and 9 bases from J, leaving 16 bases between. This CDR3 has 14 residues. CDR3 in amino acids: CASNKGTLLSPLHF. CDR3 DNA sequence: TGTGCCAGCAATAAAGGGACCCTCCTTTCACCCCTCCACTTT. Filled out from reference TRBV7-9 and TRBJ1-6, the complete variable domain reads DTGVSQNPRHKITKRGQNVTFRCDPISEHNRLYWYRQTLGQGPEFLTYFQNEAQLEKSRLLSDRFSAERPKGSFSTLEIQRTEQGDSAMYLCASNKGTLLSPLHFGNGTRLTVT.

This clonotype was observed a handful of times. V and J are TRBV20-1 and TRBJ2-5; 15 bases match TRBD2. Germline values: CDR1 DFQATT, CDR2 SNEGSKA (reference sequence). V was clipped by 5 bases and J by 0 bases; unmatched bases: 7. There are 17 residues in the CDR3. The CDR3 bases are TGCAGTGCTGGGACTAGCGGGAGGACCTTGTACCAAGAGACCCAGTACTTC. It codes for CSAGTSGRTLYQETQYF.

This chain links TRBV19 with TRBJ2-5; the D gene is possibly TRBD1 (5 bases). The germline gives CDR1 LNHDA, CDR2 SQIVND (reference sequence). The CDR3 spans 13 residues. Trimming shortened V by 3 bases and J by 2 bases, and 7 bases separated the two germline ends. The CDR3 DNA follows: TGTGCCAGTAGTATTAGGGGTCAAGAGACCCAGTACTTC. Translation: CASSIRGQETQYF.

The chain has TRBV27 and TRBJ2-4, with 10 bases lining up with TRBD2. V shed 7 bases and J 6 bases; nucleotides not matched to a gene: 6. The CDR3 contains 14 residues. From germline, CDR1 is MNHEY and CDR2 SMNVEV (reference sequence). CDR3 DNA sequence: TGTGCCAGCATGAAGCGGGAGGGTGGAAACATTCAGTACTTC. This gives the protein CASMKREGGNIQYF.

The genes are TRBV7-2 and TRBJ1-1, with a possible D match to TRBD1 (5 bases). Looked up from germline, CDR1 is SGHTA and CDR2 is FQGNSA. The CDR3 loop spans 15 amino acids. V gave up 1 base and J gave up 7 bases, with 16 bases separating them. For the CDR3, the DNA is TGTGCCAGCAGCTTAGGTCCTGGGGGGGTTGATGAAGCTTTCTTT. Amino acids: CASSLGPGGVDEAFF.

The chain couples TRBV7-9 to TRBJ1-2; tentatively, D is TRBD1 (5 bases). In germline, CDR1 is SEHNR, CDR2 FQNEAQ (reference sequence). The V end was cut by 10 bases, the J end by 3 bases, with 24 bases between. This CDR3 has 16 residues. The CDR3 loop is CATAMTDIRRDYGYTF. CDR3 coding DNA: TGTGCCACTGCCATGACGGACATCCGTCGTGACTATGGCTACACCTTC.

The V call is TRBV11-2, the J call TRBJ2-1; TRBD2 matches at 10 bases. The V and J ends lost 1 base and 6 bases, in that order; junction bases with no gene match: 12. Germline CDR1 reads SGHAT; CDR2 reads FQNNGV. This CDR3 is 18 amino acids long. The CDR3 region is CASSLVRAASGSLNEQFF. The CDR3 coding sequence is TGTGCCAGCAGCTTAGTGCGCGCGGCTAGCGGGAGCCTCAATGAGCAGTTCTTC.

In its sample, this clonotype was seen a few times. V gene TRBV20-1 combines with J gene TRBJ1-2, with a possible D match to TRBD1 (5 bases). The CDR3 contains 14 residues. V was shortened by 0 bases and J by 12 bases, with 20 bases between the two germline ends. The germline gives CDR1 DFQATT, CDR2 SNEGSKA (reference sequence). The CDR3 bases are TGCAGTGCTAGAGATGAGGGGACGGGGCATTCCCACACCTTC. Translating it yields CSARDEGTGHSHTF.

This clonotype came up a few times. This chain joins TRBV20-1 and TRBJ1-1; D might be TRBD1 (6 bases). V shed 7 bases and J shed 11 bases, with 20 bases lying between them. The germline V gene has CDR1 DFQATT and CDR2 SNEGSKA (reference sequence). This CDR3 is built from 12 residues. Written as DNA, the CDR3 is TGCAGTGTCCTGAGTAGGGGGACTGTGGCTTTCTTT. Translated: CSVLSRGTVAFF.